The clone carrying this T cell receptor beta chain was seen many times. From germline, CDR1 is MNHEY and CDR2 SVGAGI. The V end lost 2 bases, the J end lost 6 bases, and 8 bases lay between the germline ends. CDR3 length equals 13 residues. For TCRbeta, the library was prepared with unique molecular identifiers. Each CDR3 protein is one row after TCRdb ran MiXCR on the PCR reads. Counted here are some 490,000 distinct CDR3 sequences, roughly an eighth occurring once; the ten biggest clones make up about 5%. This sample stems from a study of T-cell reconstitution after alpha-beta-depleted transplantation in children.

This receptor was obtained from a human donor who donated a stem cell graft to a child with combined immunodeficiency. V usage is TRBV6-5 and J usage is TRBJ2-1; D might be TRBD2 (5 bases). Sample: PBMCs from the stem cell graft donor, taken from the stem cell graft. This CDR3 reads CASSYNAGNEQFF. For the CDR3, the DNA is TGTGCCAGCAGTTACAATGCGGGCAATGAGCAGTTCTTC.